Detailed here is one TCR beta chain. Sequenced by immunoSEQ multiplex PCR; TCRdb stores in-frame clones only, minus some. The repertoire holds around 250,000 clones, approximately 83% seen once, with 1.5% to 2% in the top ten. This record belongs to a study of blood T cell repertoires in COVID-19. The study recruited people aged 18 to 89 years across approximately 25 US areas. The CDR3 consists of 13 residues. V was clipped by 3 bases and J by 3 bases, with 8 bases between them. From germline, CDR1 is MNHNS and CDR2 SASEGT. The J gene is TRBJ1-1, the V gene TRBV6-1; D not resolved. Sequenced sample: PBMCs or T cells enriched from blood (not recorded which). This TCR came from a woman aged 50 to 65 who had recovered from COVID-19. In DNA form, the CDR3 reads TGTGCCAGCAGTGACAGAAGTGACACTGAAGCTTTCTTT. This translates into CASSDRSDTEAFF.